This T cell receptor (beta chain) was recorded in a study of T cells in Graves' hyperthyroidism and ophthalmopathy (dated by TCRdb to about 2019). Context from the whole study: Peripheral blood samples were taken at initial diagnosis, before any treatment was given. Prospective prediction of ophthalmopathy was tested in an independent validation cohort of fewer than 20 hyperthyroidism patients and around 16 patients who later progressed to ophthalmopathy. The paper describes TCR Vbeta CDR3 sequencing of about 140 peripheral blood samples, made up of about 41 ophthalmopathy patients, some 76 hyperthyroidism patients and approximately 17 progressor patients. The 90 or so discovery patients were randomly split 7:3 into training and test sets. In addition, the study compared T-cell repertoires in thyroid tissue and in blood from roughly six Graves' hyperthyroidism patients. After sampling, hyperthyroidism patients received methimazole starting at 30 mg daily, and ophthalmopathy patients received high-dose intravenous methylprednisolone. A discovery cohort of approximately 100 patients, 43 with Graves' ophthalmopathy and 55 to 60 with stable Graves' hyperthyroidism, was used to find distinguishing TCR V-J signatures.

Overall study outcomes, separate from this receptor: In validation, the model predicted progression to ophthalmopathy with approximately 71% sensitivity and 72% to 85% specificity, a median of roughly seven months before onset. Sample size was not statistically predetermined, and blinding of investigators to group allocation was not performed. In cross-validation, a model built on a 13 V-J signature told ophthalmopathy apart from stable hyperthyroidism with over 85% sensitivity and about 81% specificity, and in testing the same model reached 80%/75%. Most expanded thyroid clonotypes (frequency above 0.001) were also detected in blood, suggesting blood repertoires may reflect thyroid immune responses.

Hyperthyroidism patients were newly diagnosed, with disease duration under 2 months, and aged 18 to 65 years. Exclusion was applied to patients with uncontrolled infections, other autoimmune diseases, pregnancy or lactation. Diagnoses were based on clinical symptoms, serum thyroxine and TRAb, thyroid ultrasound and orbital computed tomography. Blood from progressor patients was drawn when they were first diagnosed with hyperthyroidism, before any ophthalmopathy symptoms appeared. PBMCs were isolated from 10 ml of fresh peripheral blood by Ficoll-Paque density gradient centrifugation. Patients classed as progressors first received a Graves' hyperthyroidism diagnosis and then went on to develop ophthalmopathy during follow-up. Total RNA was extracted using Trizol reagent, and RNA quality was assessed on an Agilent 2100 Bioanalyzer. Including the terminal cysteine and phenylalanine, the CDR3 comprises 15 residues. Here the CDR3 DNA is all that survives: 45 bases in frame from base 1. Trimming costs V 3 bases and J 4 bases, and their ends lie 13 bases apart.

TCR beta CDR3 regions were amplified from RNA transcripts. A first-round RT-PCR of the TCR CDR3 used the HTBI primer set with the Qiagen OneStep RT-PCR kit. The libraries were constructed in a second round of multiplex PCR and then size-selected and purified. Sequencing of the libraries was done on an Illumina HiSeq2000 using paired-end 100 bp reads. On the authors' methods: SOAPnuke was used to process the raw data, removing reads that contained adapters or uncalled bases, had a mean Phred below 15, or lacked an exact match to the constant primer or identifier. High-quality paired reads were merged using COPE v1.2.5, and each unique nucleotide sequence was defined as a clonotype. MiTCR v1.1 was used to align the clonotypes against IMGT TRBV, TRBD and TRBJ reference segments. Analysis was restricted to V-J combinations with a frequency above 0.0001, which covered roughly 99% of repertoires. A TCS score was defined as the ratio of F50 (clonal expansion) to E x V (chaos), with BLOSUM62-based TCRdist applied between CDR3 peptides within each V-J. Welch's t-statistics and random forest reduced 500 to 650 V-J features to some 14, which were used in a naive Bayes classifier (R e1071). Using fastp at Q25 and MiXCR, TCRdb reprocessed the public reads and kept productive beta chains. Entries that share a CDR3 protein sequence are merged under the most common genes and DNA. Here the V and J calls rest on TCRdb's processing, not on the authors' analysis. The sample table contains fewer than 500,000 distinct CDR3 sequences; only one count was recorded for about 13% of them. The ten largest clones capture 20% of the sample.

This clonotype was recorded many times. Its antigen is unknown. Base qualities are not recorded, but no much larger clone differs from it by a single base. The sample taken for sequencing was blood. The chain joins TRBV12-3 or TRBV12-4 to TRBJ1-5; the D gene is possibly TRBD1, with 5 bases matching. The sequence derives from a man aged 25-45 years with Graves' hyperthyroidism that later progressed to Graves' ophthalmopathy. The DNA sequence is given as TGTGCCAGCAGTTTGGGGACGGCGGAAAATCAGCCCCAGCATTTT. It codes for CASSLGTAENQPQHF.